A single sample is the source of the 10 T cell receptor beta chains below, sequenced in a study of shared clonotypes between healthy human individuals. Method: immunoSEQ multiplex PCR; TCRdb's copy keeps in-frame clones and lacks some. The data hold nearly 750,000 clones, with roughly 72% observed a single time. The sequenced sample was memory CD4+ T cells sorted from blood. Noted subset: CD45RA-negative fraction. The receptors originated from a young woman in good health.

The sample holds one count of this clone. V and J are TRBV5-1 and TRBJ1-5; D gene uncertain. Germline V gene lookup returns CDR1 SGHRS and CDR2 YFSETQ. The CDR3 totals 15 residues. V was cut by 0 bases and J by 3 bases, with 10 bases left in between. CDR3 nucleotides: TGCGCCAGCAGCTTGGAGGGCAGTATCAATCAGCCCCAGCATTTT. It is translated as CASSLEGSINQPQHF.

The chain couples TRBV27 to TRBJ1-1; 7 nucleotides line up with TRBD1. The CDR3 has 13 residues. V was clipped by 3 bases and J by 11 bases; unmatched bases: 9. Germline assignment: CDR1 MNHEY and CDR2 SMNVEV (reference sequence). CDR3 sequence (DNA): TGTGCCAGCAGTTTGGCGGGACAGCCTTTGGCTTTCTTT. Protein sequence: CASSLAGQPLAFF.

The chain combines TRBV28 with TRBJ1-4; D is possibly TRBD1 (5 bases). From germline, CDR1 is MDHEN and CDR2 SYDVKM. V was shortened by 6 bases and J by 4 bases, with 21 bases between the two germline ends. The CDR3 contains 17 residues. The CDR3 sequence is CASSAGGVGDGNEKLFF. The CDR3 nucleotides are TGTGCCAGCAGCGCCGGGGGGGTGGGAGACGGTAATGAAAAACTGTTTTTT.

V and J are TRBV6-6 and TRBJ2-1; TRBD1 aligns across 8 bases. V lost 0 bases and J lost 8; bases outside the gene matches: 9. The CDR3 sequence is 16 residues long. In germline, CDR1 is MNHNY, CDR2 SVGAGI (reference sequence). CDR3 region: CASSYSPGQDLDEQFF. The DNA for the CDR3 is TGTGCCAGCAGTTACTCACCGGGACAGGATCTCGATGAGCAGTTCTTC.

The chain recombines TRBV21-1 with TRBJ2-5; TRBD2 is the table's D call, not checked against the DNA. TRBV21-1 is a pseudogene. The CDR3 has 14 residues. This chain's CDR3 is CASSKGREKETQYF. Written as DNA, the CDR3 is TGTGCCAGCAGCAAAGGGCGGGAGAAAGAGACCCAGTACTTC.

The chain recombines TRBV5-4 with TRBJ2-1; unclear D gene. The germline V gene has CDR1 SGHNT and CDR2 YYREEE (reference sequence). The CDR3 contains 15 residues. Trimming cost V 4 bases and J 4 bases, with 15 bases left between them. The CDR3 DNA reads TGTGCCAGCAGCGTTGAATGGAGCCGATACAATGAGCAGTTCTTC. Its protein product is CASSVEWSRYNEQFF.

The chain uses TRBV7-9 and TRBJ2-2; 7 nucleotides agree with TRBD1. From germline, CDR1 is SEHNR and CDR2 FQNEAQ (reference sequence). This CDR3 has 18 amino acids. The V segment lost 3 bases and the J segment 4 bases; nucleotides outside the gene matches: 14. CDR3 sequence reads: CASSFRQTGSLGTGELFF. The CDR3 coding sequence is TGTGCCAGCAGCTTCCGACAGACAGGGTCGTTGGGCACCGGGGAGCTGTTTTTT.

The chain employs TRBV5-1 and TRBJ2-3; weak D call: TRBD2 (6 bases). V was cut by 1 base and J by 0 bases, with 12 bases left in between. The CDR3 extends over 16 amino acids. CDR1 and CDR2 from the germline V gene are SGHRS and YFSETQ. The CDR3 reads CASSLIAGISTDTQYF. The DNA for the CDR3 is TGCGCCAGCAGCTTGATCGCGGGGATTAGCACAGATACGCAGTATTTT.

The chain is built from TRBV5-1 and TRBJ2-1; D not resolved. Trimming removed 1 base at V and 9 bases at J, with 8 bases between. The CDR3 length is 12 residues. The germline gives CDR1 SGHRS, CDR2 YFSETQ. This chain's CDR3 is CASSLLFREQFF. CDR3 coding DNA: TGCGCCAGCAGCTTGTTGTTTCGTGAGCAGTTCTTC. The entire variable domain, with the rest obtained from reference TRBV5-1 and TRBJ2-1, is as follows: KAGVTQTPRYLIKTRGQQVTLSCSPISGHRSVSWYQQTPGQGLQFLFEYFSETQRNKGNFPGRFSGRQFSNSRSEMNVSTLELGDSALYLCASSLLFREQFFGPGTRLTVL.

The CDR3 reads CASSAPGLGQETQYF. CDR3 sequence (DNA): TGTGCCAGCAGTGCCCCCGGGCTAGGGCAAGAGACCCAGTACTTC. This sequence joins TRBV6-1 and TRBJ2-5; unclear D gene. This CDR3 region has 15 residues. Trimming cost V 4 bases and J 2 bases, with 14 bases left between them. Germline-derived CDR1 and CDR2 are MNHNS and SASEGT.